The present T cell receptor beta chain was sequenced within a study of shared clonotypes between healthy human individuals. Study-level findings and limits: Few donors limited the genetic and exposure-history diversity represented.

This clone was seen a handful of times. Its target is unknown. This CDR3 is 12 amino acids long. Trimming left V 4 bases short and J 7 bases short, with 11 bases between. The germline V gene encodes CDR1 SGHAT and CDR2 FQNNGV. Assay used: immunoSEQ multiplex PCR; TCRdb lists only in-frame clones, some missing. The sample records roughly 680,000 clones, 55% to 75% being singletons. The J gene is TRBJ2-7, the V gene TRBV11-2; no definite D call. What was sequenced was memory CD4+ T cells sorted from blood. Subset here: CD45RA-negative fraction. This sequence was found in a young woman in good health. The CDR3 coding sequence is TGTGCCAGCAGCTCGTCCAAAGGGGAGCAGTACTTC. This codes for CASSSSKGEQYF.